The rows below give T cell receptor beta chains drawn from one sample of a study of T cell repertoires in cytomegalovirus infection. These receptors are not linked to any known antigen. TCRdb re-derived calls from the reads in MiXCR, one entry per CDR3 protein. The data show approximately 300,000 distinct CDR3 sequences, with about 28% seen just once and 20% held by the top ten. The sequencing here drew on cultured PBMCs, taken from culture after CMV antigen stimulation. Receptors originate from a human donor in good health (CMV status not recorded). Some clones in this sample may be carry-over from other donors' samples. Each CDR3 is given with its conserved first and last residue. The D gene is left open where the match is weak. Clone sizes are given selectively: once, few, many, or a class where the clone is expanded.

D gene	V gene	J gene	clone size	CDR3 DNA	CDR3 protein
TRBD2	TRBV6-1	TRBJ2-5	few	TGTGCCAGCAGCACCGGGACTAGCGGGAGGATCCAAGAGACCCAGTACTTC	CASSTGTSGRIQETQYF
TRBD1	TRBV12-3/TRBV12-4	TRBJ1-5	NA	TGTGCCAGCAGCCTAACAGGGGCCGATCAGCCCCAGCATTTT	CASSLTGADQPQHF
NA	TRBV29-1	TRBJ1-1	NA	TGCAGCGCGGGGGGGGACATTCCGGGTGAAGCTTTCTTT	CSAGGDIPGEAFF
TRBD1	TRBV7-2	TRBJ2-7	many	TGTGCCAGCAGCATCGGGACAGGGAACTACGAGCAGTACTTC	CASSIGTGNYEQYF
NA	TRBV7-2	TRBJ2-7	NA	TGTGCCAGCAGCTCCAACAGGGCATACGAGCAGTACTTC	CASSSNRAYEQYF
NA	TRBV6-1	TRBJ2-7	NA	TGTGCCAGCCTGTCCCGGGGCTCCTACGAGCAGTACTTC	CASLSRGSYEQYF
NA	TRBV18	TRBJ2-3	NA	TGTGCCAGCTCACCCGAAAGCCTGGGACTCACTAGCACAGATACGCAGTATTTT	CASSPESLGLTSTDTQYF
NA	TRBV6-1	TRBJ1-2	NA	TGTGCCAGCTGGGAAGCTAACTATGGCTACACCTTC	CASWEANYGYTF
TRBD2	TRBV24-1	TRBJ2-2	NA	TGTGCCACCAGTGACCCGCCGGGGGATAGCGGGTCCACCGGGGAGCTGTTTTTT	CATSDPPGDSGSTGELFF
TRBD1	TRBV28	TRBJ2-3	few	TGTGCCAGCAGTTATGCGGGACAGGGAGTGGAGACAGATACGCAGTATTTT	CASSYAGQGVETDTQYF
TRBD2	TRBV7-9	TRBJ2-5	NA	TGTGCCAGCACTTCGGGACTAGCGGGAGGCCAAGAGACCCAGTACTTC	CASTSGLAGGQETQYF
NA	TRBV28	TRBJ2-2	NA	TGTGCCAGCAGTCCCCCCCTTGGCAGCGGAACGAACACCGGGGAGCTGTTTTTT	CASSPPLGSGTNTGELFF
TRBD1	TRBV19	TRBJ2-7	once	TGTGCCAGTAGTACCTCGACAGGGGGGTCCTACGAGCAGTACTTC	CASSTSTGGSYEQYF
NA	TRBV12-3/TRBV12-4	TRBJ1-3	NA	TGTGCCAGCAGACCACTGGGGCCAGGAGGAAACACCATATATTTT	CASRPLGPGGNTIYF
NA	TRBV10-3	TRBJ2-3	NA	TGTGCCATCAGTGAGGAGGGAGATACGCAGTATTTT	CAISEEGDTQYF
NA	TRBV7-6	TRBJ2-1	NA	TGTGCCAGCAGCTCGGGCGCGGGAACCCACAATGAGCAGTTCTTC	CASSSGAGTHNEQFF
NA	TRBV7-7	TRBJ1-2	many	TGTGCTAGCAGCCCCGGGCCTAACTATGGCTACACCTTC	CASSPGPNYGYTF
NA	TRBV6-5	TRBJ1-2	few	TGTGCCAGCAGTTACTCGACGGGGGGCGGGTATAACTATGGCTACACCTTC	CASSYSTGGGYNYGYTF
NA	TRBV5-4	TRBJ1-1	NA	TGTGCCAGCAGCTTTGGTTGGGGTGAAGCTTTCTTT	CASSFGWGEAFF
NA	TRBV4-1	TRBJ1-5	NA	TGCGCCAGCAGCCAAGAACCAGGAATTAATCAGCCCCAGCATTTT	CASSQEPGINQPQHF
NA	TRBV2	TRBJ1-1	NA	TGTGCCAGCGACTCAGGTTTTTTGAACACTGAAGCTTTCTTT	CASDSGFLNTEAFF
NA	TRBV12-3/TRBV12-4	TRBJ2-6	NA	TGTGCCAGCAGTTACGACAGGCTTTTTGGCAACGTCCTGACTTTC	CASSYDRLFGNVLTF
TRBD1	TRBV28	TRBJ1-1	few	TGTGCCAGCAGCCTCCGGGACAGACAGGAAGCTTTCTTT	CASSLRDRQEAFF
NA	TRBV7-9	TRBJ1-3	few	TGTGCCAGCAGCCCGGGGAAAAAAGCTGGAAACACCATATATTTT	CASSPGKKAGNTIYF
TRBD2	TRBV11-1	TRBJ2-7	NA	TGTGCCAGCAGCTTGTCTAGCGGGACCCCGAACGAGCAGTACTTC	CASSLSSGTPNEQYF
NA	TRBV11-2	TRBJ2-7	few	TGTGCCAGCAGCTCGCTCAGAGGGGAGGATGCCTACGAGCAGTACTTC	CASSSLRGEDAYEQYF
NA	TRBV29-1	TRBJ2-6	NA	TGCAGCGTTGAAACAGGGTCGTCTGGGGCCAACGTCCTGACTTTC	CSVETGSSGANVLTF
NA	TRBV9	TRBJ2-2	few	TGTGCCAGCAGCGTATGGCCCCTAGGGCGAGACACCGGGGAGCTGTTTTTT	CASSVWPLGRDTGELFF
NA	TRBV7-2	TRBJ1-2	many	TGTGCCAGCAGGACGGGGCGTTCTAACTATGGCTACACCTTC	CASRTGRSNYGYTF
NA	TRBV7-9	TRBJ2-2	NA	TGTGCCAGCAGTCCTCCTAGTGAGGGCCTGTGGGAGCTGTTTTTT	CASSPPSEGLWELFF
TRBD2	TRBV20-1	TRBJ2-3	NA	TGCAGTGCTAGAAATATCGCGGGAGGGCGGGATACGCAGTATTTT	CSARNIAGGRDTQYF